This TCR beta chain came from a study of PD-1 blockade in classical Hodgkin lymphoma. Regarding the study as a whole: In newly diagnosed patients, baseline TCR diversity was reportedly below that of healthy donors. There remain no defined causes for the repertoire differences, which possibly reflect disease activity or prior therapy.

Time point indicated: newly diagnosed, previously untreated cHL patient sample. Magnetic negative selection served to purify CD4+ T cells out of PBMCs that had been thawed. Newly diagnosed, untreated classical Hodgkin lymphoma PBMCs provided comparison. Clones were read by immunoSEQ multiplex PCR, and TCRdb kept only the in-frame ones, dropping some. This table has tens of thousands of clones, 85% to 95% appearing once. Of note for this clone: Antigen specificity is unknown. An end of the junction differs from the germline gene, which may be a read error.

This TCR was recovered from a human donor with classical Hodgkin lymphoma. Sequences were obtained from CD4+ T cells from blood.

In DNA form, the CDR3 reads TGTGCCAGCTGTGAGGAAGTAGCGGGAGAGGGTACGCAGTATTTT. Amino acids: CASCEEVAGEGTQYF. The rearrangement uses TRBV2 and TRBJ2-3; 9 bases fit TRBD2. Germline CDR1 reads SNHLY; CDR2 reads FYNNEI. This CDR3 is 15 amino acids long.